The 25 T cell receptor beta chains below come from one sample, sequenced in a study of beta chain features in type 1 diabetes. Findings and limits, study-wide: In every one of the four CD4+ subsets, TCRB CDR3s were moderately but significantly shorter in Type 1 diabetes patients.

The authors reverse transcribed all of the isolated RNA, so sequencing captured expressed TCRB transcripts. Sequenced by immunoSEQ multiplex PCR; TCRdb stores in-frame clones only, minus some. The table has 150,000 to 200,000 clones, roughly 60% seen once. Their specific antigens are unknown. Sample: naive CD4+ T cells from blood. These receptors came from a man younger than 45 with type 1 diabetes.

In this sample, this clone turned up a few times. V gene TRBV30 combines with J gene TRBJ2-1, with a weak D call TRBD2 (7 bases). The CDR3 sequence is 13 residues long. The germline V and J ends were trimmed by 0 bases and 9 bases, with 12 bases remaining between them. Per germline, CDR1 GTSNPN and CDR2 SVGIG (reference sequence). The CDR3 DNA sequence: TGTGCCTGGAGTGTGTTGAGGGGGGGTGAGCAGTTCTTC. It codes for CAWSVLRGGEQFF. Together with reference TRBV30 and TRBJ2-1, the CDR3 gives the full variable domain: SQTIHQWPATLVQPVGSPLSLECTVEGTSNPNLYWYRQAAGRGLQLLFYSVGIGQISSEVPQNLSASRPQDRQFILSSKKLLLSDSGFYLCAWSVLRGGEQFFGPGTRLTVL.

V is TRBV30 and J is TRBJ2-1; 12 positions match TRBD2. The CDR3 totals 12 residues. Germline-derived CDR1 and CDR2 are GTSNPN and SVGIG (reference sequence). With 1 base clipped from V and 15 bases from J, the junction kept 4 bases outside the gene matches. CDR3 residues: CAWSETSGGMFF. The CDR3, as DNA: TGTGCCTGGAGTGAAACTAGCGGGGGGATGTTCTTC. Drawing the rest from reference TRBV30 and TRBJ2-1, the complete variable domain is SQTIHQWPATLVQPVGSPLSLECTVEGTSNPNLYWYRQAAGRGLQLLFYSVGIGQISSEVPQNLSASRPQDRQFILSSKKLLLSDSGFYLCAWSETSGGMFFGPGTRLTVL.

The chain combines TRBV9 with TRBJ1-5; 7 nucleotides agree with TRBD1. The CDR3 covers 17 residues. Germline V gives CDR1 SGDLS, CDR2 YYNGEE. V lost 3 bases and J lost 0; bases outside the gene matches: 9. CDR3 DNA sequence: TGTGCCAGCAGCGGCGGAGGGGACAGTTATAGCAATCAGCCCCAGCATTTT. Translated, it gives CASSGGGDSYSNQPQHF.

V gene TRBV6-5 combines with J gene TRBJ2-5; TRBD2 is a possible D gene (5 bases). V lost 2 bases and J 3 bases, leaving 10 bases between the germline ends. CDR3 length: 14 amino acids. Germline V gene lookup returns CDR1 MNHEY and CDR2 SVGAGI. The CDR3 loop reads CASSYPGMEETQYF. In DNA, the CDR3 is TGTGCCAGCAGTTACCCGGGGATGGAAGAGACCCAGTACTTC.

The chain recombines TRBV11-2 with TRBJ2-1; 7 bases are shared with TRBD2. Germline CDR1 SGHAT, CDR2 FQNNGV. CDR3 length equals 14 residues. Trimming cost V 5 bases and J 8 bases; bases outside gene matches: 9. CDR3 nucleotides: TGTGCCAGCAGCCATCTATGGGGGGGTTATGAGCAGTTCTTC. Amino acid sequence: CASSHLWGGYEQFF. Supplemented by reference TRBV11-2 and TRBJ2-1, the full variable domain reads EAGVAQSPRYKIIEKRQSVAFWCNPISGHATLYWYQQILGQGPKLLIQFQNNGVVDDSQLPKDRFSAERLKGVDSTLKIQPAKLEDSAVYLCASSHLWGGYEQFFGPGTRLTVL.

The genes are TRBV30 and TRBJ2-3, with 9 bases fitting TRBD2. CDR3 size: 16 residues. Unmatched junction bases numbered 5, after V lost 0 bases and J lost 1 base. Germline CDR1 GTSNPN, CDR2 SVGIG (reference sequence). The CDR3, as DNA: TGTGCCTGGAGTGTAAGAGCGGGGGGCCGCACAGATACGCAGTATTTT. It translates to CAWSVRAGGRTDTQYF.

This clone was observed a few times. V gene TRBV4-3 combines with J gene TRBJ1-2; the D is unclear. V lost 1 base, J lost 4 bases, and 13 bases lay in between. The germline V gene has CDR1 LGHNA and CDR2 YSLEER. The CDR3 sequence is 15 residues long. The CDR3 DNA is TGCGCCAGCAGCCAAGCGTACGGAGGGAGCTATGGCTACACCTTC. Its protein product is CASSQAYGGSYGYTF.

A few counts support this clone. The chain recombines TRBV7-2 with TRBJ2-4, with a tentative D call TRBD1 (5 bases). Germline CDR1 is SGHTA and CDR2 is FQGNSA. Trimming shortened V by 6 bases and J by 0 bases, and 15 bases separated the two germline ends. There are 16 residues in the CDR3. Here the CDR3 reads CASRFDSGVAKNIQYF. The CDR3 region has the DNA TGTGCCAGCAGATTCGACAGTGGAGTAGCCAAAAACATTCAGTACTTC.

The rearrangement joins TRBV7-9 to TRBJ2-7, with unresolved D. Trimming shortened V by 5 bases and J by 2 bases, and 4 bases separated the two germline ends. The CDR3 extends over 11 amino acids. Germline V CDR1 and CDR2: SEHNR, FQNEAQ (reference sequence). Here the CDR3 reads CASSIAYEQYF. Written as DNA, the CDR3 is TGTGCCAGCAGCATTGCCTACGAGCAGTACTTC.

The genes are TRBV25-1 and TRBJ2-5, with a weak D call TRBD1 (6 bases). There are 14 residues in the CDR3. CDR1 is MGHDK and CDR2 is SYGVNS in the germline V gene. V gave up 4 bases and J gave up 4 bases, with 13 bases separating them. The CDR3 nucleotides read TGTGCCAGCAGTGGCTCTACAGGGCTAGAGACCCAGTACTTC. It specifies CASSGSTGLETQYF.

CDR3 sequence: CSVATGWYEQYF. The CDR3 DNA follows: TGCAGCGTCGCGACAGGTTGGTACGAGCAGTACTTC. The J gene is TRBJ2-7, the V gene TRBV29-1; perhaps TRBD1 as D (6 bases). Germline loops: CDR1 SQVTM, CDR2 ANQGSEA. V was cut by 6 bases and J by 4 bases, with 13 bases left in between. This CDR3 region has 12 residues.

The rearrangement uses TRBV27 and TRBJ2-6, with a tentative D call TRBD2 (6 bases). The CDR3 consists of 16 residues. Per the germline V gene, CDR1 is MNHEY and CDR2 is SMNVEV (reference sequence). Trimming cost V 8 bases and J 0 bases, with 14 bases left between them. In DNA, the CDR3 is TGTGCCAGCCGGAGGGGAGACAGCTCTGGGGCCAACGTCCTGACTTTC. This translates into CASRRGDSSGANVLTF. Supplemented by reference TRBV27 and TRBJ2-6, the full variable domain reads EAQVTQNPRYLITVTGKKLTVTCSQNMNHEYMSWYRQDPGLGLRQIYYSMNVEVTDKGDVPEGYKVSRKEKRNFPLILESPSPNQTSLYFCASRRGDSSGANVLTFGAGSRLTVL.

The chain links TRBV13 to TRBJ2-5, with 9 bases matching TRBD2. The CDR3 spans 18 residues. J gave up 2 bases and V 1 base, and 11 bases lay outside the gene matches. Germline-derived CDR1 and CDR2 are PRHDT and FYEKMQ (reference sequence). This CDR3 is CASSLALAGTNPQETQYF. The DNA of the CDR3 is TGTGCCAGCAGCTTAGCCCTAGCGGGGACAAACCCACAAGAGACCCAGTACTTC.

J is TRBJ1-1 and V is TRBV7-2, with no clear D. The germline CDR1 and CDR2 sequences are SGHTA and FQGNSA. The CDR3 runs 14 residues. The ends were cut back, 5 bases at V and 0 bases at J, with 10 bases in the middle. CDR3 loop: CASSPFRMNTEAFF. CDR3 nucleotide sequence: TGTGCCAGCAGCCCTTTCAGGATGAACACTGAAGCTTTCTTT.

This clone was found a few times. The rearrangement uses TRBV9 and TRBJ2-7; a possible D gene is TRBD2 (5 bases). V dropped 2 bases and J dropped 0 bases, with 6 bases sitting between them. The CDR3 spans 13 residues. The germline CDR1 and CDR2 sequences are SGDLS and YYNGEE. CDR3 nucleotides: TGTGCCAGCAGCGTCGGGATCTCCTACGAGCAGTACTTC. It is translated as CASSVGISYEQYF.

The V and J genes are TRBV5-4 and TRBJ2-1, with D possibly matching TRBD2 (6 bases). This CDR3 contains 13 residues. In germline, CDR1 is SGHNT, CDR2 YYREEE (reference sequence). The ends were cut back, 3 bases at V and 6 bases at J, with 10 bases in the middle. CDR3 sequence (DNA): TGTGCCAGCAGCTCCGGGACTCTCAATGAGCAGTTCTTC. The encoded protein is CASSSGTLNEQFF.

The CDR3 DNA follows: TGTGCCAGCAGCCCAAAGACAGGGGTGGAGACCCAGTACTTC. Protein sequence: CASSPKTGVETQYF. The chain recombines TRBV28 with TRBJ2-5; 8 nucleotides agree with TRBD1. The V gene's germline CDR1 is MDHEN and CDR2 SYDVKM. This CDR3 is 14 amino acids long. The junction had 8 bases not matched to a gene; V was cut back by 6 bases and J by 5 bases.

This chain links TRBV30 with TRBJ1-5; D uncertain. V gave up 3 bases and J gave up 4 bases, with 10 bases separating them. The CDR3 has 13 amino acids. CDR1 and CDR2 (germline): GTSNPN, SVGIG (reference sequence). The CDR3 nucleotides read TGTGCCTGGAGCGAGGATCCAAATCAGCCCCAGCATTTT. Its translation is CAWSEDPNQPQHF.

The chain uses TRBV25-1 and TRBJ2-1, with 12 bases fitting TRBD2. V was clipped by 2 bases and J by 4 bases; unmatched bases: 3. This CDR3 is 16 amino acids long. The germline CDR1 and CDR2 sequences are MGHDK and SYGVNS. The CDR3 DNA sequence: TGTGCCAGCAGTGAACGTGGACTAGCGGGGTACAATGAGCAGTTCTTC. Its protein is CASSERGLAGYNEQFF.

The chain joins TRBV7-9 to TRBJ2-5, with D perhaps TRBD2 (5 bases). CDR1 is SEHNR, CDR2 FQNEAQ, per germline (reference sequence). V was clipped by 3 bases and J by 3 bases, with 5 bases between them. The CDR3 extends over 12 amino acids. CDR3 coding DNA: TGTGCCAGCAGCTTCGGGGAAGAGACCCAGTACTTC. Encoded protein: CASSFGEETQYF.

The chain has TRBV30 and TRBJ2-7; no definite D call. Trimming stripped 1 base from V and 0 bases from J, with 4 bases between. The CDR3 is made up of 12 amino acids. The germline V gene has CDR1 GTSNPN and CDR2 SVGIG (reference sequence). CDR3 nucleotides: TGTGCCTGGAGTGACAGCTCCTACGAGCAGTACTTC. Translating gives CAWSDSSYEQYF.

The chain combines TRBV7-2 with TRBJ2-7, with D unresolved. The germline gives CDR1 SGHTA, CDR2 FQGNSA. The CDR3 consists of 12 residues. Trimming pared 1 base from V and 12 bases from J, leaving 13 bases between. In nucleotides, the CDR3 is TGTGCCAGCAGCTTAGTTCCGGCGGCGCGGTACTTC. Its protein product is CASSLVPAARYF. Using reference TRBV7-2 and TRBJ2-7 for the parts outside the CDR3, the full variable domain is GAGVSQSPSNKVTEKGKDVELRCDPISGHTALYWYRQSLGQGLEFLIYFQGNSAPDKSGLPSDRFSAERTGGSVSTLTIQRTQQEDSAVYLCASSLVPAARYFGPGTRLTVT.

This clone showed up just a few times. This chain links TRBV30 with TRBJ2-7; either TRBD1 or TRBD2 may fit D (5 bases each). The germline gives CDR1 GTSNPN, CDR2 SVGIG (reference sequence). V gave up 0 bases and J gave up 4 bases, with 13 bases separating them. The CDR3 is 14 amino acids. The CDR3 region is CAWSVQFGGYEQYF. CDR3 nucleotides: TGTGCCTGGAGTGTACAATTTGGGGGTTACGAGCAGTACTTC.

Concerning this clone itself: Other DNA sequences of this sample code for an identical CDR3. This chain links TRBV15 with TRBJ2-5; no firm D call. Trimming took 1 base from V and 5 from J, leaving 5 bases between them. Germline values: CDR1 LNHNV, CDR2 YYDKDF (reference sequence). This CDR3 region has 12 residues. The CDR3 loop is CATSRVEETQYF. The CDR3 DNA is TGTGCCACCAGCAGAGTGGAGGAGACCCAGTACTTC. Complete variable domain (other parts from reference TRBV15 and TRBJ2-5): DAMVIQNPRYQVTQFGKPVTLSCSQTLNHNVMYWYQQKSSQAPKLLFHYYDKDFNNEADTPDNFQSRRPNTSFCFLDIRSPGLGDTAMYLCATSRVEETQYFGPGTRLLVL.

The chain employs TRBV11-2 and TRBJ2-7; 9 bases match TRBD1. Germline CDR1 SGHAT, CDR2 FQNNGV. This CDR3 region has 15 residues. After removal of 4 bases from V and 1 base from J, the junction contained 5 bases not matched to a gene. CDR3: CASSSGTGPSYEQYF. CDR3 nucleotides: TGTGCCAGCAGCTCAGGGACAGGGCCTTCCTACGAGCAGTACTTC.